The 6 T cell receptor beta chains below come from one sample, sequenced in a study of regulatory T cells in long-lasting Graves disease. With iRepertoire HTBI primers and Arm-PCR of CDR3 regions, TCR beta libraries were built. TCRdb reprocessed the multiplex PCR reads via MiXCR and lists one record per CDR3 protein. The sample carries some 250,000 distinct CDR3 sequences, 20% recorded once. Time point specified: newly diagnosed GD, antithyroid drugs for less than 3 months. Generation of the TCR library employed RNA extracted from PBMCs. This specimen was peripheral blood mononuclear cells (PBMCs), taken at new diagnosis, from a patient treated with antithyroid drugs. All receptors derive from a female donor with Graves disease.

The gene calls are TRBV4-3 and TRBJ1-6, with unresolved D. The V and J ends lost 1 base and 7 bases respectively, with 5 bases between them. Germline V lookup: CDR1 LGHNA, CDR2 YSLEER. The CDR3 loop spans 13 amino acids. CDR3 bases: TGCGCCAGCAGCCAAGCCGACAATTCACCCCTCCACTTT. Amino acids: CASSQADNSPLHF.

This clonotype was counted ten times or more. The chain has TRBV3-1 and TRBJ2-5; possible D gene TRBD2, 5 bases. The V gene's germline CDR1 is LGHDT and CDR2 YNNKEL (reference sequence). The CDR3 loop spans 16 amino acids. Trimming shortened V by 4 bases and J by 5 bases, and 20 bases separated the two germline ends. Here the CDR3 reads CASSRTPKEVWETQYF. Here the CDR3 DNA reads TGTGCCAGCAGCCGAACGCCAAAGGAGGTGTGGGAGACCCAGTACTTC.

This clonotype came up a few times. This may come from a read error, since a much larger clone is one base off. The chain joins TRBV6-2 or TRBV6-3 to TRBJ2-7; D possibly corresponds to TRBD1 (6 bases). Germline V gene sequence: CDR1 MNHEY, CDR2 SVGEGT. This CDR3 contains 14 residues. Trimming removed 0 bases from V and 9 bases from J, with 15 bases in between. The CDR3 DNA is TGTGCCAGCAGTTACTCCGCAGGGGCGGAAGGGCAGTACTTC. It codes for CASSYSAGAEGQYF.

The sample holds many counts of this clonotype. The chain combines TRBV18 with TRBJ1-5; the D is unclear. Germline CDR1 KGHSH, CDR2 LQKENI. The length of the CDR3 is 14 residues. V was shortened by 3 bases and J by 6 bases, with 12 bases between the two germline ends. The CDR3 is CASSPGRRGQPQHF. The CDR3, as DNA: TGTGCCAGCTCACCCGGCAGGCGAGGTCAGCCCCAGCATTTT.

The CDR3 DNA sequence: TGTGCCAGCAGCGACCGGGAGGACCAAGAGACCCAGTACTTC. Its protein product is CASSDREDQETQYF. J is TRBJ2-5 and V is TRBV6-1; the match to TRBD2 covers 7 bases. Trimming removed 6 bases from V and 0 bases from J; junction bases left unmatched: 4. Per the germline V gene, CDR1 is MNHNS and CDR2 is SASEGT. This CDR3 region has 14 residues.

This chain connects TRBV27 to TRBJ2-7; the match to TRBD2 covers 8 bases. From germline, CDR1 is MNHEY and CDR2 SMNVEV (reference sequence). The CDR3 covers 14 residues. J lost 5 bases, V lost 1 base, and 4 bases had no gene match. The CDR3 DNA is TGTGCCAGCAGTTTATTAGCGGGGTTCAACGAGCAGTACTTC. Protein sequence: CASSLLAGFNEQYF.